This TCR beta chain comes out of a study of blood T cells in healthy people across ages. Study results and limitations: For the donors, CMV status was unknown and possibly confounded expanded clonotype changes. Observed TCR beta diversity per million T cells went down as age went up. This fall followed a roughly linear course with age.

In this sample, this clonotype turned up a few times. Its target is unknown. Next came a second PCR, run for about 6 to 11 cycles, which used a sample-barcoded 5' primer along with a J-beta primer mix. At least 2.5 million CDR3-containing paired-end reads were obtained per sample. TCRdb fed the 5' RACE reads into MiXCR, producing one record per CDR3 protein. Found here are about 380,000 distinct CDR3 sequences, about 52% of them singletons; the top ten hold 45% to 65%. Germline CDR1 DFQATT, CDR2 SNEGSKA (reference sequence). Trimming pared 0 bases from V and 2 bases from J, leaving 10 bases between. There are 14 residues in the CDR3.

Sequencing was performed on blood. This clonotype was obtained from a man between 60 and 75 years old in good health. V is TRBV20-1 and J is TRBJ1-2; TRBD1 is a possible D gene (5 bases). The CDR3 sequence is CSARDQGRNYGYTF. The CDR3, as DNA: TGCAGTGCTAGAGATCAGGGCAGGAACTATGGCTACACCTTC.